This TCR beta chain appears in the sequencing data of a study of blood T cells in healthy people across ages. The authors ran a second PCR of 7 to 11 cycles using a sample-barcoded 5' primer and a J-beta primer mix. One entry per CDR3 protein results from TCRdb running MiXCR on the 5' RACE reads. The sample lists some 1.5 million distinct CDR3 sequences, 35% to 45% occurring once. A word on this clonotype: The antigen remains unidentified.

Findings of the study overall: There were more naive CD4+ cells and higher diversity in long-lived donors than in aged donors.

Sequencing was carried out using blood. This clonotype was obtained from a woman aged 18-29 years in good health.

DNA for the CDR3: TGTGCCAGCAGCTTAGCGCTTGGGACTCAAGCCTACAATGAGCAGTTCTTC. This gives the protein CASSLALGTQAYNEQFF. This chain links TRBV7-6 with TRBJ2-1; possibly TRBD2 for D (6 bases). The CDR3 runs to 17 residues. Looked up from germline, CDR1 is SGHVS and CDR2 is FNYEAQ. Deletions cut 0 bases from V and 2 bases from J, with 14 bases between.